This is a list of T cell receptor beta chains from one sample in a study of T cells after yellow fever vaccination. Each CDR3 protein is one row after TCRdb ran MiXCR on the 5' RACE reads. The table has a few hundred thousand distinct CDR3 sequences, roughly 8.3% seen once. This specimen consisted of PBMCs, obtained roughly seven weeks after the first yellow fever vaccination. The source of these receptors is a man between 18 and 35 years old who received the YFV17D yellow fever vaccine. The CDR3 runs from the conserved cysteine through the conserved F or W. Fields, in order: clone size, V gene, D gene, J gene, CDR3 DNA, CDR3 protein. A D gene is named only where the DNA matches it firmly. Size values are once, few and many counts, or a class for expanded clones, and some rows have none.

few	TRBV14	.	TRBJ2-7	TGTGCCAGCAGCCATTCAGGGGAGTTCAATCAGGAGCAGTACTTC	CASSHSGEFNQEQYF
few	TRBV5-4	.	TRBJ2-5	TGTGCCAGCAGCTTGGAGGTTTCAGAGACCCAGTACTTC	CASSLEVSETQYF
few	TRBV7-9	TRBD1	TRBJ2-1	TGTGCCAGCAGCTCTAGACAGGGTGGCAATGAGCAGTTCTTC	CASSSRQGGNEQFF
.	TRBV12-3/TRBV12-4	.	TRBJ1-5	TGTGCCAGCAGAAAGGCGGGTAGCAATCAGCCCCAGCATTTT	CASRKAGSNQPQHF
few	TRBV7-2	TRBD1	TRBJ1-1	TGTGCCAGCAGCTGGTGGACAGGGAACACTGAAGCTTTCTTT	CASSWWTGNTEAFF
many	TRBV10-3	.	TRBJ2-7	TGTGCCATCAGGGACAGAACCAGCTCCTACGAGCAGTACTTC	CAIRDRTSSYEQYF
few	TRBV20-1	TRBD1	TRBJ1-2	TGCAGTGCCCAAATGACAGGGAGATATGGCTACACCTTC	CSAQMTGRYGYTF
few	TRBV6-4	TRBD1	TRBJ2-7	TGTGCCAGCAGTGATCCGGGACAGGGGGTTGCCTACGAGCAGTACTTC	CASSDPGQGVAYEQYF
.	TRBV24-1	TRBD1	TRBJ1-2	TGTGCCACCAGGCCCTTCAGGGGGGGTGGCTACACCTTC	CATRPFRGGGYTF
few	TRBV29-1	TRBD2	TRBJ2-7	TGCAGCGTTGTTCTGGCGATCGGGACTAGCGGGGGGGCCGGCTACGAGCAGTACTTC	CSVVLAIGTSGGAGYEQYF
many	TRBV12-3/TRBV12-4	TRBD1	TRBJ1-2	TGTGCCAGCAGTCCACTAACAGGGGGTGGTGGCTACACCTTC	CASSPLTGGGGYTF
few	TRBV5-1	TRBD2	TRBJ2-1	TGCGCCAGCAGCCCCCTTATTTTAGCGGGGGAGACCTACAATGAGCAGTTCTTC	CASSPLILAGETYNEQFF
.	TRBV6-5	TRBD1	TRBJ2-7	TGTGCCAGCAGTCACGGACAGGGGGGCTACGAGCAGTACTTC	CASSHGQGGYEQYF
.	TRBV5-6	.	TRBJ2-1	TGTGCCAGCAGCTCGGGACTTACCTACAATGAGCAGTTCTTC	CASSSGLTYNEQFF
.	TRBV15	.	TRBJ1-5	TGTGCCACCAGCAGGAAGACCGATCAGCCCCAGCATTTT	CATSRKTDQPQHF
.	TRBV29-1	.	TRBJ1-4	TGCAGCGTTGGAGGGGTTGGGGAAAAACTGTTTTTT	CSVGGVGEKLFF
few	TRBV18	.	TRBJ2-3	TGTGCCAGCTCACCTCACCCCCTGGGGGCAGATACGCAGTATTTT	CASSPHPLGADTQYF
.	TRBV30	TRBD1	TRBJ2-7	TGTGCCTGGGGGACAGGCTACGAGCAGTACTTC	CAWGTGYEQYF
.	TRBV7-2	TRBD1	TRBJ1-1	TGTGCCAGCAGCCACCAGGGGGGCAGGAACACTGAAGCTTTCTTT	CASSHQGGRNTEAFF
few	TRBV4-1	TRBD1	TRBJ2-1	TGCGCCAGCAGCTCGTGGACAGGGGGCTTAAGGGAGCAGTTCTTC	CASSSWTGGLREQFF
.	TRBV18	.	TRBJ1-1	TGTGCCAGCTCACCCCGACAAGACCCCACTGAAGCTTTCTTT	CASSPRQDPTEAFF
.	TRBV6-5	.	TRBJ1-1	TGTGCCAGCAGTTACGGGGGGGAAGCTTTCTTT	CASSYGGEAFF
.	TRBV11-2	.	TRBJ2-6	TGTGCCAGCAGACGGATGTCTGGGGCCAACGTCCTGACTTTC	CASRRMSGANVLTF
.	TRBV5-1	TRBD2	TRBJ2-5	TGCGCCAGCAGATCTCTAGCGGGGGCGTCGATACAAGAGACCCAGTACTTC	CASRSLAGASIQETQYF
.	TRBV12-3/TRBV12-4	.	TRBJ1-2	TGTGCCAGCAGTCCCAGGGTGGAGGGATATGGCTACACCTTC	CASSPRVEGYGYTF
few	TRBV10-1	.	TRBJ2-1	TGCGCCAGCAGTGAGCCCCCCGACGCGGATCCCTACAATGAGCAGTTCTTC	CASSEPPDADPYNEQFF
many	TRBV11-2	.	TRBJ2-1	TGTGCCAGCAGCTTCGAGGGGGGAGACGAGCAGTTCTTC	CASSFEGGDEQFF
few	TRBV28	.	TRBJ2-2	TGTGCCAGCAGTTTAGGCGGGGCTACCACCGGGGAGCTGTTTTTT	CASSLGGATTGELFF
.	TRBV12-3/TRBV12-4	.	TRBJ2-5	TGTGCCAGCAGTTTAGGGCAGGGGTCGTTTCTCGTCGGGACCCAGTACTTC	CASSLGQGSFLVGTQYF
few	TRBV19	.	TRBJ2-2	TGTGCCAGTTTCAGGGGCCCGAACACCGGGGAGCTGTTTTTT	CASFRGPNTGELFF
.	TRBV29-1	.	TRBJ2-3	TGCAGCGTTGAAACCGGGGGGCATTCGGGGGATACGCAGTATTTT	CSVETGGHSGDTQYF
few	TRBV20-1	TRBD1	TRBJ1-2	TGCAGTGCTAGAGATTGGACAGCAGGGGGATTGTATGGCTACACCTTC	CSARDWTAGGLYGYTF
few	TRBV6-5	TRBD1	TRBJ1-5	TGTGCCAGCAGGCCTAGACAGGGATCCCAGCATTTT	CASRPRQGSQHF
.	TRBV7-2	.	TRBJ2-5	TGTGCCAGCAGCGCCCGGGACTTGCAGACCCAGTACTTC	CASSARDLQTQYF
few	TRBV20-1	.	TRBJ1-5	TGCAGTGCTAGGTCAGGGATTAATAGCAATCAGCCCCAGCATTTT	CSARSGINSNQPQHF
many	TRBV5-1	.	TRBJ1-1	TGCGCCAGCAGCTTTTTAGACACTGAAGCTTTCTTT	CASSFLDTEAFF
few	TRBV28	.	TRBJ2-3	TGTGCCAGCAGTTTAGCGCGGGGTCACAGGGAAGATACGCAGTATTTT	CASSLARGHREDTQYF
.	TRBV7-2	.	TRBJ1-1	TGTGCCAGCAGCTTAGACCGGGTCCCAAACACTGAAGCTTTCTTT	CASSLDRVPNTEAFF
.	TRBV5-1	TRBD1	TRBJ1-2	TGCGCCAGCAGCTTGGCGACAGGGGGCCCCGCCTTCTATGGCTACACCTTC	CASSLATGGPAFYGYTF
.	TRBV19	.	TRBJ2-2	TGTGCCAGTGTGGACACCCCGGGCACCGGGGAGCTGTTTTTT	CASVDTPGTGELFF
.	TRBV20-1	.	TRBJ2-7	TGCAGTGCTAAGATGGGGGGCGCGTGGGCCTACGAGCAGTACTTC	CSAKMGGAWAYEQYF
.	TRBV5-4	.	TRBJ2-1	TGTGCCAGCGGAACCGTGGGGGGATCCTACAATGAGCAGTTCTTC	CASGTVGGSYNEQFF
many	TRBV7-8	TRBD1	TRBJ1-4	TGTGCCAGCAGCCGGACAGGGTACGAAAAACTGTTTTTT	CASSRTGYEKLFF
few	TRBV27	.	TRBJ1-4	TGTGCCAGCAAGTTTAGGGGAGAGAATGAAAAACTGTTTTTT	CASKFRGENEKLFF